This T cell receptor beta chain was sequenced during a study of Tregs in tolerant kidney transplant recipients. Concerning this clone: Its specificity is not known.

CDR1 is SGHRS, CDR2 YFSETQ, per germline. The CDR3 totals 17 residues. V gave up 3 bases and J gave up 0 bases; unmatched junction bases: 6. Broader study findings: This study did not directly address biological reproducibility.

Only in-frame clones appear in the TCRdb table, and some are missing; sequencing was by immunoSEQ multiplex PCR. Of roughly 68,000 clones detected, 84% appear once; the ten largest clones hold around 4%. Unstimulated regulatory T cells (CD4+CD25+CD127-), CD4+CD25- non-regulatory cells, CD4 and CD8 cells were FACS-sorted from thawed PBMCs. The sequencing sample was made of CD4+ T cells from blood. The clonotype was recovered from a human donor in good health. This chain links TRBV5-1 with TRBJ2-4, with TRBD1 identical over 10 bases. In DNA form, the CDR3 reads TGCGCCAGCAGCTCGTGGGGACAGGGGCTAGCCAAAAACATTCAGTACTTC. Encoded protein: CASSSWGQGLAKNIQYF.